The rows below give T cell receptor beta chains drawn from one sample of a study of beta chain features in type 1 diabetes. The table came from immunoSEQ multiplex PCR; TCRdb's copy has only in-frame clones and leaves some out. The sample includes fewer than 650,000 clones, roughly 15% of them seen just once. Material: naive CD4+ T cells from blood. Source of these receptors: a man aged 18 to 30 in good health. Both conserved end residues are part of each CDR3. Each record gives: J gene, V gene, clone size, D gene, CDR3 length, CDR3 DNA, CDR3 protein. A D gene is named only where the DNA matches it firmly. Not every row has a clone size; where given, it reads once, few, many or a size class.

TRBJ1-2 TRBV10-3 - - 15 TGTGCCATCCACCGCGGAGGCCCCTCGACCTATGGCTACACCTTC CAIHRGGPSTYGYTF
TRBJ1-2 TRBV7-9 few - 13 TGTGCCAGCAGCTATGACAGCCTCTATGGCTACACCTTC CASSYDSLYGYTF
TRBJ1-2 TRBV5-1 few - 16 TGCGCCAGCAGCTCCGCCGGGGACACCCGGAGCTATGGCTACACCTTC CASSSAGDTRSYGYTF
TRBJ1-2 TRBV7-9 - - 13 TGTGCCAGCAGGTGGGACGGCTACTATGGCTACACCTTC CASRWDGYYGYTF
TRBJ2-7 TRBV6-6 - - 12 TGTGCCAGCAGGGGGGAATCGTACGAGCAGTACTTC CASRGESYEQYF
TRBJ2-2 TRBV19 few - 14 TGTGCCAGTAGTATAGGGGTGAACACCGGGGAGCTGTTTTTT CASSIGVNTGELFF
TRBJ2-5 TRBV10-3 few TRBD2 19 TGTGCGATTACCGACGGACTAGCGGGAGCCAGCGGGCTCCAAGAGACCCAGTACTTC CAITDGLAGASGLQETQYF
TRBJ2-2 TRBV7-2 - - 14 TGTGCCAGCAGCTTAGTACAAGGGACCGGGGAGCTGTTTTTT CASSLVQGTGELFF
TRBJ2-4 TRBV4-3 - - 13 TGCGCCAGCAGCTCTCCAGGGGAGAACATTCAGTACTTC CASSSPGENIQYF
TRBJ1-3 TRBV6-1 - TRBD1 15 TGTGCCAGCAGTCCGGGACAGGGGACTGGAAACACCATATATTTT CASSPGQGTGNTIYF
TRBJ2-7 TRBV4-2 - - 15 TGTGCCAGCAGCCAAGATCGACAGAGCTCCTACGAGCAGTACTTC CASSQDRQSSYEQYF
TRBJ1-1 TRBV18 - - 13 TGTGCCAGCTCACCACAAAAGACAGGAGAAGCTTTCTTT CASSPQKTGEAFF
TRBJ2-7 TRBV28 few TRBD2 16 TGTGCCACCGAGTCGGGGTGGCGGGGGACGAACTACGAGCAGTACTTC CATESGWRGTNYEQYF
TRBJ2-1 TRBV7-9 few - 11 TGTGCCAGCAGCTACACGAATGAGCAGTTCTTC CASSYTNEQFF
TRBJ2-7 TRBV7-2 few - 12 TGTGCCAGCAGCTTAACCCGCTACGAGCAGTACTTC CASSLTRYEQYF
TRBJ2-7 TRBV4-1 few - 14 TGCGCCAGCAGCCAAGAGGGGCTCCGCTACGAGCAGTACTTC CASSQEGLRYEQYF